The text below deals with one T cell receptor (beta chain). What it binds is not known. The CDR3 is made up of 13 amino acids. Germline lookup yields CDR1 LNHDA and CDR2 SQIVND (reference sequence). The V gene lost 5 bases and the J gene lost 0 bases, with 8 bases spanning the gap. These data belong to a study of shared clonotypes between healthy human individuals. Study conclusions and caveats: Some clonotypes were shared by all four sorted-subset donors, while others were not shared. The non-shared ones had lower generation probabilities than the shared ones.

Profiled with immunoSEQ multiplex PCR; TCRdb holds only in-frame clones, not every one. The repertoire consists of over a million clones, with about three quarters occurring once and the leading ten covering 1.4%. This TCR was sampled from a man aged 18 to 29 in good health. Sequencing used memory CD4+ T cells sorted from blood. As to subset: CD45RA-negative fraction. J is TRBJ2-7 and V is TRBV19, with D perhaps matching TRBD1 (5 bases). CDR3 DNA sequence: TGTGCCAGTAGTCCAACAGGCTCCTACGAGCAGTACTTC. Translating it yields CASSPTGSYEQYF.